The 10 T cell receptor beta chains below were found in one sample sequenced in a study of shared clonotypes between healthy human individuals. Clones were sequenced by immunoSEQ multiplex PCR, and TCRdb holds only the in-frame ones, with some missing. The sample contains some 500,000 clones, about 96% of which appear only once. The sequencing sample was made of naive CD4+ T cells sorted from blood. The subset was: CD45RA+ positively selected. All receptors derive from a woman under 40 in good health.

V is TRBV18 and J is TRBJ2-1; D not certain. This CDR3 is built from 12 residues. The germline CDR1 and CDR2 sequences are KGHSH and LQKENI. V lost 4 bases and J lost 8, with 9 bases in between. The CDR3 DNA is TGTGCCAGCTCACTCGACCGCGATGAGCAGTTCTTC. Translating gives CASSLDRDEQFF.

CDR3: CSVEVRASNTGELFF. The CDR3 DNA follows: TGCAGCGTTGAAGTGCGGGCGTCGAACACCGGGGAGCTGTTTTTT. The chain combines TRBV29-1 with TRBJ2-2; D is perhaps TRBD2 (5 bases). From germline, CDR1 is SQVTM and CDR2 ANQGSEA. CDR3 length equals 15 residues. V dropped 1 base and J dropped 0 bases, with 9 bases sitting between them.

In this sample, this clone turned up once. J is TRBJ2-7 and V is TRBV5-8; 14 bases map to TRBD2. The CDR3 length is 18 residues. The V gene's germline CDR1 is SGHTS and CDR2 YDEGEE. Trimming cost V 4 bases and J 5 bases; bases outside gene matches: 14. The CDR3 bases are TGTGCCAGCAGCAACCCGGGACTAGCGGGAGTCTGGAGTAACGAGCAGTACTTC. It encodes CASSNPGLAGVWSNEQYF.

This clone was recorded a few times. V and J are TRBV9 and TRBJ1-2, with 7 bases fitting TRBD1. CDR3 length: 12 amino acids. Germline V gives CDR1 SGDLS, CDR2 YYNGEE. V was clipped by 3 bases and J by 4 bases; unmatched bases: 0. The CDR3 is CASSDRGYGYTF. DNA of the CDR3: TGTGCCAGCAGCGACAGGGGCTATGGCTACACCTTC.

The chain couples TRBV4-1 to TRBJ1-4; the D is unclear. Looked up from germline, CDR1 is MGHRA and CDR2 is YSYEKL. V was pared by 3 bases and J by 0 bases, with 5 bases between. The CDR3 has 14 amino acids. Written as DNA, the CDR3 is TGCGCCAGCAGCCAGGTTGCAACTAATGAAAAACTGTTTTTT. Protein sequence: CASSQVATNEKLFF.

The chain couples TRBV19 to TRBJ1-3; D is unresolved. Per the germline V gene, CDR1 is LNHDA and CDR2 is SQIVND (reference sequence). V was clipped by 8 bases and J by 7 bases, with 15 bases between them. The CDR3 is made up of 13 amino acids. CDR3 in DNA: TGTGCCAGTCGGGGTACTTGGGCGAACACCATATATTTT. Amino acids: CASRGTWANTIYF.

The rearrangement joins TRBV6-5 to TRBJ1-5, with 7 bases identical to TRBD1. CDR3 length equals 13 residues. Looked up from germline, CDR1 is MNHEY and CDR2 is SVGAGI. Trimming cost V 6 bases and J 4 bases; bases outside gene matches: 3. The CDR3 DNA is TGTGCCAGCAGGACGACAGGGAATCAGCCCCAGCATTTT. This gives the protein CASRTTGNQPQHF.

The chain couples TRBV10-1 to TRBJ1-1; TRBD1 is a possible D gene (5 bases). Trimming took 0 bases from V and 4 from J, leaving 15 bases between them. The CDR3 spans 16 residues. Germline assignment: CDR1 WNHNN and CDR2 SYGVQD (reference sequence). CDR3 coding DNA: TGCGCCAGCAGTGAGTCTTCCTGGCAGGGAAGCACTGAAGCTTTCTTT. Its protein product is CASSESSWQGSTEAFF.

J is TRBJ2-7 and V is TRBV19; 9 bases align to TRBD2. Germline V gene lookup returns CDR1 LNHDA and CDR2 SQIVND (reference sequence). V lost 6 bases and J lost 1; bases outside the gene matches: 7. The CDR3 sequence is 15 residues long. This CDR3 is CASSAGLADSYEQYF. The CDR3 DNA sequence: TGTGCCAGTAGCGCGGGACTAGCAGATTCCTACGAGCAGTACTTC.

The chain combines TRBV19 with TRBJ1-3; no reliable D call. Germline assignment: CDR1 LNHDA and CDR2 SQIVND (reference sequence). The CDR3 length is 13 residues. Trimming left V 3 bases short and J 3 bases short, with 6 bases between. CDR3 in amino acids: CASSMDDGNTIYF. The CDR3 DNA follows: TGTGCCAGTAGTATGGACGATGGAAACACCATATATTTT.